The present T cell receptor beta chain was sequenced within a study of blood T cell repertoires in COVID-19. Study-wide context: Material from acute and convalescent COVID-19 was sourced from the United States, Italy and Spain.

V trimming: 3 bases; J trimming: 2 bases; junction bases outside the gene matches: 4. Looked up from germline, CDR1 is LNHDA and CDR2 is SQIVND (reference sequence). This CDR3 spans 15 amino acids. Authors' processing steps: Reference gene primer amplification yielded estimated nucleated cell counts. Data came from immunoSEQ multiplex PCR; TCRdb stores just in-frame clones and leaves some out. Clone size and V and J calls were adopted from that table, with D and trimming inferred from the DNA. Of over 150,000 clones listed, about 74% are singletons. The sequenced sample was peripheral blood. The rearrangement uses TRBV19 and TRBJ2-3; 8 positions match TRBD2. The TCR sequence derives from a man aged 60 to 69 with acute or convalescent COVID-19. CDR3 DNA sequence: TGTGCCAGTAGTATCCAGCGGGGGCCCACAGATACGCAGTATTTT. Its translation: CASSIQRGPTDTQYF.